This record looks at one TCR beta chain sequence and its context. Germline V gene sequence: CDR1 LNHNV, CDR2 YYDKDF (reference sequence). V was clipped by 0 bases and J by 4 bases, with 9 bases between them. The CDR3 length is 14 residues. These data are taken from a study of blood T cell repertoires in COVID-19. Study-wide context: Donors in the United States, Italy and Spain gave samples during acute or convalescent COVID-19. Sources were T cells, B-cell-depleted T cells, or PBMCs; the material itself was cDNA or gDNA.

Authors' processing steps: Counts of nucleated cells, estimated from reference gene primer amplification, were obtained. Sequencing used immunoSEQ multiplex PCR; TCRdb keeps in-frame clones, though not all of them. Clone size and the V and J calls come from that table; the DNA yielded D and trimming. Of about 98,000 clones listed, approximately 82% are singletons. The receptor was derived from a man in his 70s with active or convalescent COVID-19. The sequenced material came from peripheral blood. This chain links TRBV15 with TRBJ2-5; D possibly corresponds to TRBD1 (5 bases). For the CDR3, the DNA is TGTGCCACCAGCAGAGATCGGCAGGGAGAGACCCAGTACTTC. Residues: CATSRDRQGETQYF.